A single T cell receptor beta chain is shown here with its context. Its cognate antigen is unknown. These data belong to a study of siplizumab effects on memory and regulatory T cells. Study-wide results and caveats: A minor share of alloreactive clones matched unstimulated subsets. Confirmation was lacking for the suppressive function of proliferating Tregs derived from siplizumab cultures.

The CDR3 runs 16 residues. From germline, CDR1 is SGHKS and CDR2 YYEKEE (reference sequence). With V trimmed by 0 bases and J by 0 bases, 4 bases remained unmatched. Assay: immunoSEQ multiplex PCR; the TCRdb copy retains only in-frame clones and omits some. The sample consists of around 100,000 clones, around 94% of them appearing once. Sequencing input: Tregs sorted from blood. The chain recombines TRBV5-5 with TRBJ2-7; TRBD2 agrees at 9 bases. This TCR came from a human donor in good health. CDR3 nucleotide sequence: TGTGCCAGCAGCTTGGGGCTAGCGGGGTACTCCTACGAGCAGTACTTC. Its translation is CASSLGLAGYSYEQYF.